The clone carrying this TCR beta chain was counted only a few times. Its antigen is not known. Donors were healthy Caucasian individuals from Russia aged about 6 to 90. Donors each provided 9.5 to 10 milliliters of peripheral blood. The authors isolated at least 7 million PBMCs per sample. Sample-barcoded 5' priming and a J-beta primer mix drove a second PCR of roughly 7 to 11 cycles. TCRdb redid the calling of the 5' RACE reads with MiXCR, one entry per CDR3 protein. The sample lists hundreds of thousands of distinct CDR3 sequences, nearly 60% seen once, with roughly 20% in the top ten. The data were taken from a study of blood T cells in healthy people across ages. General study results and limits: Age showed a roughly linear inverse relationship with TCR beta diversity per million T cells.

CDR1 is MNHNY and CDR2 is SVGAGI in the germline V gene (reference sequence). Deletions cut 6 bases from V and 6 bases from J, with 12 bases between. The CDR3 runs to 14 residues. Sequencing was carried out using blood. The sequence came from a man in his thirties or forties in good health. The chain links TRBV6-6 to TRBJ1-6; D is perhaps TRBD1 (6 bases). CDR3 bases: TGTGCCAGCAGCCTCTCCAGGGGTAATTCACCCCTCCACTTT. It is translated as CASSLSRGNSPLHF.